This T cell receptor (beta chain) was identified in a study of blood T cell repertoires in COVID-19. Study context: COVID-19 samples from acute and convalescent phases originated in the United States, Italy and Spain. PBMCs, B-cell-depleted T cells, or T cells provided the cDNA or gDNA that made up the material.

Authors' methods: Estimates of nucleated cell counts were drawn from the amplification of reference gene primers. TCRdb's table, derived via immunoSEQ multiplex PCR, lists solely in-frame clones and lacks some. Clone size and the V and J calls come from that table; the DNA yielded D and trimming. The table includes 200,000 to 250,000 clones, about 85% detected once. Germline trimming cut 5 bases from V and 4 bases from J; bases unmatched to any gene: 11. Germline V gives CDR1 SGHTA, CDR2 FQGNSA. The CDR3 sequence is 16 residues long. The gene calls are TRBV7-2 and TRBJ2-5; TRBD2 matches 9 bases. Specimen: peripheral blood. The receptor was isolated from an older woman who had recovered from COVID-19. CDR3 DNA sequence: TGTGCCAGCAGCCCCATGAGGCTAGCGGGGACAGAGACCCAGTACTTC. This encodes CASSPMRLAGTETQYF.